This T cell receptor beta chain was documented in a study of naive and memory T cell subsets. Whole-study results and caveats: Over 90% of naive TCR sequences appeared only once, unlike memory subsets.

The beta constant-region primer was an equimolar mix of two oligonucleotides covering TRBC1 and TRBC2. In TCRdb, the UMI-ligation and nested PCR reads were re-called with MiXCR into one record per CDR3 protein. This sample has some 150,000 distinct CDR3 sequences, with approximately 17% found just once. This clonotype was observed a handful of times. Its target is unknown. CD4+ T cell IFNgamma after overnight CMV lysate exposure gave donor CMV status. Germline values: CDR1 MDHEN, CDR2 SYDVKM. Trimming left V 3 bases short and J 2 bases short, with 16 bases between. The CDR3 is 16 residues long. The TCR originated in a human donor in good health. The sequenced sample was naive CD4+ T cells from blood. The gene calls are TRBV28 and TRBJ1-1; possibly TRBD1 for D (6 bases). The CDR3 region has the DNA TGTGCCAGCAGTTTGGCTGGACATGGGGGCAACACTGAAGCTTTCTTT. Translation gives CASSLAGHGGNTEAFF.